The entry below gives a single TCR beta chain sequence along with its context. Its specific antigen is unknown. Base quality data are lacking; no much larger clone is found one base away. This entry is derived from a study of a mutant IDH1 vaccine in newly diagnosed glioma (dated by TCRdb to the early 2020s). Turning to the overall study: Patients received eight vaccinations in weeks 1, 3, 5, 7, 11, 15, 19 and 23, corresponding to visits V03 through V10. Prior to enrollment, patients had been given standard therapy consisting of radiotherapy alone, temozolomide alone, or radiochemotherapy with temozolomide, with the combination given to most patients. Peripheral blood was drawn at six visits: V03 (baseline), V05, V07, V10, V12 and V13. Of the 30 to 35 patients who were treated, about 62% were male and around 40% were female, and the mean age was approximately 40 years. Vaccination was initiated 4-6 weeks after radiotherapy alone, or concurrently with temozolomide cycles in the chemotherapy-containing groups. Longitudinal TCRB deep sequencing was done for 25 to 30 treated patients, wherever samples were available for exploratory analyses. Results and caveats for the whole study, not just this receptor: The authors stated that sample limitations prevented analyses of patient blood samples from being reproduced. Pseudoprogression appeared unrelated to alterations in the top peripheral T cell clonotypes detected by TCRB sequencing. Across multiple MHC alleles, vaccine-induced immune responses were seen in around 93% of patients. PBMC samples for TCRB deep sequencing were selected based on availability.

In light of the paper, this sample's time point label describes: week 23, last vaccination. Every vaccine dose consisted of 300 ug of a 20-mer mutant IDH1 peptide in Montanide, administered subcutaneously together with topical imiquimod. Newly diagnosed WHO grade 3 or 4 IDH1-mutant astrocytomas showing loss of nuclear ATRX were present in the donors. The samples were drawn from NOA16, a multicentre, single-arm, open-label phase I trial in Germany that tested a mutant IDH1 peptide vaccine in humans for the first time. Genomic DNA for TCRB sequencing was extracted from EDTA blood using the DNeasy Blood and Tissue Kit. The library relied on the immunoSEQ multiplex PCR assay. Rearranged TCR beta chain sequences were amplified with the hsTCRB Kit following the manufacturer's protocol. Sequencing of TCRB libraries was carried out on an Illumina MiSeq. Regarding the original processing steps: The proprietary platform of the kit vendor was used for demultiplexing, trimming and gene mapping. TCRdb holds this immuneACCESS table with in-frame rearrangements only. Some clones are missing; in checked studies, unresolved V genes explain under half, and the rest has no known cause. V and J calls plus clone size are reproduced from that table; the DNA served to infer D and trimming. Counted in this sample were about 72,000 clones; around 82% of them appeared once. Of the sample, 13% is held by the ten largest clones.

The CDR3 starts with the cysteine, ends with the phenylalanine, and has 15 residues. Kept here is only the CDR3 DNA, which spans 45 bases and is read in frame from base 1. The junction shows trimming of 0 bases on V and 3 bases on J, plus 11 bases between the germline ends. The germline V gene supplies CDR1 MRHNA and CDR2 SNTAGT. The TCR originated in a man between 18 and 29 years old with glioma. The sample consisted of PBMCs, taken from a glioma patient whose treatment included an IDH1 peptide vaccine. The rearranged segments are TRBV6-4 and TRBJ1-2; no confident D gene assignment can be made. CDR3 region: CASSDSPNSHYGYTF. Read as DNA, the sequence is TGTGCCAGCAGTGACTCCCCCAATTCCCACTATGGCTACACCTTC.